This T cell receptor beta chain appears in the sequencing data of a study of T cell responses to AZD1222 COVID-19 vaccine. In the study overall: Second-dose intervals near 4 or 12 weeks were combined.

Study findings and constraints: Spike-specific TCR breadth and depth grew following two AZD1222 doses. Distributed over spike, vaccine-associated CD4 TCRs predominated at 160-218 and 743-854. A mostly white British donor set with more females was recruited, and clonal diversity was possibly underestimated.

A remark on this clone: As yet, its antigen is unknown.

Using immunoSEQ multiplex PCR, the repertoire was profiled, and TCRdb retains in-frame clones only, with some absent. The sample lists roughly 91,000 clones; about 92% were seen once. V lost 1 base and J 4 bases, leaving 10 bases between the germline ends. The CDR3 sequence is 14 residues long. Germline loops: CDR1 LNHDA, CDR2 SQIVND (reference sequence). The clonotype was recovered from an adult in good health. This chain uses TRBV19 with TRBJ1-1, with a weak D call TRBD1 (5 bases). The specimen was peripheral blood, collected on day 0 of AZD1222 vaccination. This chain's CDR3 is CASSIAQVTTEAFF. As DNA, the CDR3 is TGTGCCAGTAGTATAGCACAGGTTACCACTGAAGCTTTCTTT.